The 27 T cell receptor beta chains below come from one sample, sequenced in a study of blood T cells in healthy people across ages. The second PCR ran roughly 6 to 11 cycles with a sample-barcoded 5' primer and J-beta primers. TCRdb re-analysed the 5' RACE reads in MiXCR, keeping a single row per CDR3 protein. This sample has about 930,000 distinct CDR3 sequences, with roughly 29% found just once. A further study also used this sample, focusing on T cells of mothers and their children.

The specimen was blood. These receptors came from a woman in her thirties or forties in good health.

The chain uses TRBV5-1 and TRBJ1-1; no clear D gene. V shed 3 bases and J shed 7 bases, with 13 bases lying between them. The germline gives CDR1 SGHRS, CDR2 YFSETQ. This CDR3 is built from 13 residues. CDR3 sequence (DNA): TGCGCCAGCAGCTGGGAAGACGGTCTTGAAGCTTTCTTT. Translation gives CASSWEDGLEAFF.

This rearrangement joins TRBV7-9 to TRBJ1-6; D unclear. This CDR3 comprises 12 residues. CDR1 is SEHNR and CDR2 is FQNEAQ in the germline V gene (reference sequence). V was pared by 4 bases and J by 7 bases, with 5 bases between. CDR3 nucleotides: TGTGCCAGCAGCTCAGAAAATTCACCCCTCCACTTT. This translates into CASSSENSPLHF. Looking up the rest from reference TRBV7-9 and TRBJ1-6 gives the full variable domain: DTGVSQNPRHKITKRGQNVTFRCDPISEHNRLYWYRQTLGQGPEFLTYFQNEAQLEKSRLLSDRFSAERPKGSFSTLEIQRTEQGDSAMYLCASSSENSPLHFGNGTRLTVT.

This chain uses TRBV20-1 with TRBJ2-1, with a possible D match to TRBD1 (5 bases). CDR3 length equals 15 residues. V lost 0 bases to trimming and J lost 4 bases, with 13 bases between them. Germline CDR1 reads DFQATT; CDR2 reads SNEGSKA (reference sequence). The CDR3 nucleotides are TGCAGTGCTAGAGAACGCGGAAGGGGTTACAATGAGCAGTTCTTC. Translation: CSARERGRGYNEQFF.

This chain joins TRBV5-6 and TRBJ1-2; no definite D call. The CDR3 has 14 residues. The ends were cut back, 0 bases at V and 2 bases at J, with 8 bases in the middle. CDR1 is SGHDT, CDR2 YYEEEE, per germline. The CDR3 DNA sequence: TGTGCCAGCAGCTTGGATTTGGCGAACTATGGCTACACCTTC. Translation gives CASSLDLANYGYTF.

Note on this clonotype: This could be a read error, since a much larger clone is one nucleotide away. The J gene is TRBJ2-1, the V gene TRBV29-1, with 9 bases aligning to TRBD1. V trimming: 4 bases; J trimming: 10 bases; junction bases outside the gene matches: 8. The CDR3 covers 13 residues. Germline loops: CDR1 SQVTM, CDR2 ANQGSEA. The CDR3 loop is CSVVRDRVDEQFF. The DNA of the CDR3 is TGCAGCGTTGTAAGGGACAGGGTGGACGAGCAGTTCTTC.

The chain recombines TRBV5-1 with TRBJ1-3, with D unresolved. The CDR3 loop spans 14 amino acids. Germline loops: CDR1 SGHRS, CDR2 YFSETQ. V lost 0 bases, J lost 4 bases, and 8 bases lay in between. The CDR3 loop is CASSLDPPGNTIYF. Written as DNA, the CDR3 is TGCGCCAGCAGCTTGGACCCTCCGGGAAACACCATATATTTT. Combining the CDR3 with reference TRBV5-1 and TRBJ1-3 gives the whole variable domain KAGVTQTPRYLIKTRGQQVTLSCSPISGHRSVSWYQQTPGQGLQFLFEYFSETQRNKGNFPGRFSGRQFSNSRSEMNVSTLELGDSALYLCASSLDPPGNTIYFGEGSWLTVV.

Comments on this clonotype: The junction departs from germline at one end; a sequencing error may be responsible. V gene TRBV5-1 combines with J gene TRBJ2-6; a possible D gene is TRBD1 (5 bases). Germline V gene data show CDR1 as SGHRS and CDR2 as YFSETQ. This CDR3 spans 14 amino acids. The CDR3 protein is CASRIFSGANVPTF. The CDR3 region has the DNA TGCGCCAGCCGAATCTTTTCTGGGGCCAACGTCCCGACTTTC. Full variable domain (missing parts from reference TRBV5-1 and TRBJ2-6): KAGVTQTPRYLIKTRGQQVTLSCSPISGHRSVSWYQQTPGQGLQFLFEYFSETQRNKGNFPGRFSGRQFSNSRSEMNVSTLELGDSALYLCASRIFSGANVPTFGAGSRLTVL.

This clonotype occurred a few times. This sequence joins TRBV27 and TRBJ1-2, with 9 bases matching TRBD1. The CDR3 extends over 13 amino acids. J lost 6 bases, V lost 7 bases, and 6 bases had no gene match. The V gene's germline CDR1 is MNHEY and CDR2 SMNVEV (reference sequence). CDR3 coding DNA: TGTGCCAGCACCGGGACAGGGTCCCATGGCTACACCTTC. This sequence encodes CASTGTGSHGYTF.

This clonotype was found a few times. The V call is TRBV7-2, the J call TRBJ1-2, with 7 bases that match TRBD1. From germline, CDR1 is SGHTA and CDR2 FQGNSA. The CDR3 totals 15 residues. V shed 0 bases, J shed 2 bases, and the junction held 3 bases outside the gene matches. The CDR3 reads CASSLALTGNYGYTF. The CDR3 region has the DNA TGTGCCAGCAGCTTAGCGCTGACAGGGAACTATGGCTACACCTTC. Looking up the rest from reference TRBV7-2 and TRBJ1-2 gives the full variable domain: GAGVSQSPSNKVTEKGKDVELRCDPISGHTALYWYRQSLGQGLEFLIYFQGNSAPDKSGLPSDRFSAERTGGSVSTLTIQRTQQEDSAVYLCASSLALTGNYGYTFGSGTRLTVV.

To note about this clonotype: Possible read error: a much larger clone is one base away. As DNA, the CDR3 is TGCAGGGCTAATAGGGGGGGAGAGACCCAGTACTTC. Translating it yields CRANRGGETQYF. The V and J genes are TRBV20-1 and TRBJ2-5, with D perhaps matching TRBD2 (7 bases). Per germline, CDR1 DFQATT and CDR2 SNEGSKA (reference sequence). CDR3 length: 12 amino acids.

This sequence joins TRBV2 and TRBJ2-6; D is uncertain. CDR3 size: 14 residues. Germline loops: CDR1 SNHLY, CDR2 FYNNEI. V was clipped by 8 bases and J by 0 bases, with 8 bases between them. The CDR3 DNA follows: TGTGCCAGCGCCCGTATCTCTGGGGCCAACGTCCTGACTTTC. Its protein product is CASARISGANVLTF.

A few counts support this clonotype. V gene TRBV7-6 combines with J gene TRBJ2-3, with 7 nucleotides matching TRBD1. With 1 base clipped from V and 6 bases from J, the junction kept 19 bases outside the gene matches. Germline CDR1 reads SGHVS; CDR2 reads FNYEAQ. This CDR3 comprises 19 residues. CDR3 sequence: CASSLVQGYSDNTQDTQYF. Written as DNA, the CDR3 is TGTGCCAGCAGCTTAGTACAGGGGTATTCCGACAACACGCAGGATACGCAGTATTTT.

Comments on this clonotype: One junction end disagrees with the germline gene, perhaps due to a read error. The chain recombines TRBV7-7 with TRBJ2-1; 10 positions match TRBD2. Germline V lookup: CDR1 SSHAT, CDR2 FNYEAQ (reference sequence). This CDR3 is 16 amino acids long. In DNA form, the CDR3 reads TGTGCTAGCAGCTCATCAAGCGGGGGGGCAAACAATGAGCAGTTCTTC. This encodes CASSSSSGGANNEQFF.

In regard to this clonotype: Its ends do not fully match the called genes, so a read error is possible. The chain has TRBV9 and TRBJ1-2, with D perhaps matching TRBD1 (6 bases). The germline CDR1 and CDR2 sequences are SGDLS and YYNGEE. This CDR3 has 17 residues. CDR3 in DNA: TGTGCCGGCAGTGGGAAATTACAGGGTAGGCGCGGCTATGGCTACACCTTC. Its protein is CAGSGKLQGRRGYGYTF.

The table lists this clonotype with many counts. V is TRBV24-1 and J is TRBJ2-1; 7 bases match TRBD1. Germline loops: CDR1 KGHDR, CDR2 SFDVKD. The ends lost 3 bases at V and 4 bases at J; junction bases unmatched: 5. The CDR3 totals 15 residues. CDR3 sequence: CATSDRDRGYNEQFF. CDR3 coding DNA: TGTGCCACCAGTGATCGGGACAGAGGGTACAATGAGCAGTTCTTC.

This clonotype appeared a few times. This rearrangement joins TRBV5-1 to TRBJ2-7; either TRBD1 or TRBD2 may fit D (5 bases each). This CDR3 comprises 15 residues. Trimming took 0 bases from V and 1 from J, leaving 11 bases between them. CDR1 SGHRS and CDR2 YFSETQ come from the germline V gene. In nucleotides, the CDR3 is TGCGCCAGCAGCTTGGAGAGGGGTACATCCTACGAGCAGTACTTC. Its protein is CASSLERGTSYEQYF.

This clonotype was observed a few times. CDR3 bases: TGTGCCTGGAGTGTAACCCAGGGGACTGAAGCTTTCTTT. Amino acid sequence: CAWSVTQGTEAFF. The chain links TRBV30 to TRBJ1-1; maybe TRBD1 (6 bases). The length of the CDR3 is 13 residues. V lost 0 bases, J lost 5 bases, and 10 bases lay in between. In germline, CDR1 is GTSNPN, CDR2 SVGIG (reference sequence).

The table lists this clonotype with a few counts. The chain combines TRBV5-1 with TRBJ2-1, with TRBD2 as a possible D gene (7 bases). CDR1 and CDR2 (germline): SGHRS, YFSETQ. Trimming pared 4 bases from V and 6 bases from J, leaving 14 bases between. The CDR3 extends over 14 amino acids. As DNA, the CDR3 is TGCGCCAGCAGCCTAGCGGACAGTCTCAATGAGCAGTTCTTC. Protein product: CASSLADSLNEQFF. Full variable domain (missing parts from reference TRBV5-1 and TRBJ2-1): KAGVTQTPRYLIKTRGQQVTLSCSPISGHRSVSWYQQTPGQGLQFLFEYFSETQRNKGNFPGRFSGRQFSNSRSEMNVSTLELGDSALYLCASSLADSLNEQFFGPGTRLTVL.

In regard to this clonotype: The junction shows a germline mismatch at one end, possibly a read error. The V and J genes are TRBV7-9 and TRBJ1-3, with TRBD1 matching over 8 bases. Germline CDR1 and CDR2: SEHNR and FQNEAQ (reference sequence). There are 14 residues in the CDR3. Written as DNA, the CDR3 is TGTGCCAGCAGCTTACCGGGACAGGTGGACACCGTATATTTT. Residues: CASSLPGQVDTVYF.

This clonotype was counted between two and nine times. The gene calls are TRBV4-1 and TRBJ2-7, with a tentative D call TRBD1 (6 bases). This CDR3 is 16 amino acids long. Between the trimmed V and J ends, which lost 1 base and 3 bases, there was a span of 16 bases. CDR1 MGHRA and CDR2 YSYEKL come from the germline V gene. The CDR3 nucleotides read TGCGCCAGCAGCCAAGGGTGGCAGGGGAGAGGCTACGAGCAGTACTTC. Its translation: CASSQGWQGRGYEQYF.

The rearrangement links TRBV7-8 to TRBJ1-5; 7 bases line up with TRBD1. V dropped 6 bases and J dropped 7; count of bases not matched to a gene: 12. Germline values: CDR1 SGHVS, CDR2 FQNEAQ. The CDR3 sequence is 15 residues long. CDR3 region: CASSYGTASSQPQHF. For the CDR3, the DNA is TGTGCCAGCAGTTACGGGACAGCTTCCAGCCAGCCCCAGCATTTT.

This clonotype came up many times. The CDR3 region has the DNA TGTGCCAGCAGCCCGCGGGGATACTACAATGAGCAGTTCTTC. Its protein product is CASSPRGYYNEQFF. V and J are TRBV7-9 and TRBJ2-1; tentative D call: TRBD2 (6 bases). CDR3 length: 14 residues. CDR1 SEHNR and CDR2 FQNEAQ come from the germline V gene (reference sequence). The V end was cut by 5 bases, the J end by 3 bases, with 11 bases between. Full variable domain (remainder filled in from reference TRBV7-9 and TRBJ2-1): DTGVSQNPRHKITKRGQNVTFRCDPISEHNRLYWYRQTLGQGPEFLTYFQNEAQLEKSRLLSDRFSAERPKGSFSTLEIQRTEQGDSAMYLCASSPRGYYNEQFFGPGTRLTVL.

V and J are TRBV5-1 and TRBJ2-6, with TRBD2 matching over 7 bases. The trim removed 0 bases at V and 11 bases at J, leaving 5 bases unmatched. CDR3 length equals 14 residues. CDR1 SGHRS and CDR2 YFSETQ come from the germline V gene. CDR3 residues: CASSLGEGVDVLTF. CDR3 in DNA: TGCGCCAGCAGCTTGGGGGAGGGCGTGGACGTCCTGACTTTC.

This clonotype was seen ten or more times. This chain connects TRBV28 to TRBJ2-5; no clear D gene. V was trimmed by 3 bases and J by 5 bases, leaving 13 bases between them. Germline CDR1 reads MDHEN; CDR2 reads SYDVKM. CDR3 length equals 14 residues. CDR3 DNA sequence: TGTGCCAGCAGTTTGATTGCGTTGGCGGAGACCCAGTACTTC. The encoded protein is CASSLIALAETQYF. The full variable domain, completed using reference TRBV28 and TRBJ2-5, is DVKVTQSSRYLVKRTGEKVFLECVQDMDHENMFWYRQDPGLGLRLIYFSYDVKMKEKGDIPEGYSVSREKKERFSLILESASTNQTSMYLCASSLIALAETQYFGPGTRLLVL.

This clonotype was counted only a few times. The rearrangement links TRBV5-8 to TRBJ1-1, with a tentative D call TRBD1 (6 bases). V was clipped by 5 bases and J by 1 base, with 15 bases between them. The length of the CDR3 is 15 residues. Germline assignment: CDR1 SGHTS and CDR2 YDEGEE. The CDR3 sequence: CASRSGQTGNTEAFF. CDR3 bases: TGTGCCAGCAGATCCGGACAGACAGGGAACACTGAAGCTTTCTTT.

This clonotype was counted a few times. The chain carries TRBV2 and TRBJ2-7; unclear D gene. CDR1 is SNHLY, CDR2 FYNNEI, per germline. V was clipped by 2 bases and J by 0 bases, with 11 bases between them. CDR3 length: 15 amino acids. CDR3 coding DNA: TGTGCCAGCAGTGAAAATACGGATAACTCCTACGAGCAGTACTTC. As protein: CASSENTDNSYEQYF.

The J gene is TRBJ2-7, the V gene TRBV11-2; D is possibly TRBD2 (6 bases). Germline V gene lookup returns CDR1 SGHAT and CDR2 FQNNGV. The CDR3 extends over 13 amino acids. V was pared by 3 bases and J by 10 bases, with 16 bases between. For the CDR3, the DNA is TGTGCCAGCAGCTTCGCGGCAGGAGGGGAACAGTACTTC. This encodes CASSFAAGGEQYF.